What follows are 20 T cell receptor beta chains derived from one specimen sequenced in a study of blood T cell repertoires in COVID-19. Profiled with immunoSEQ multiplex PCR; TCRdb holds only in-frame clones, not every one. The table lists approximately 100,000 clones, roughly 79% of them singletons, with about 9.4% in the top ten. The sequencing input was peripheral blood. All receptors come from a man between 65 and 85 years old with acute or convalescent COVID-19.

The rearrangement links TRBV18 to TRBJ2-7; 10 bases are a match to TRBD1. CDR1 is KGHSH and CDR2 is LQKENI in the germline V gene. V shed 6 bases, J shed 5 bases, and the junction held 10 bases outside the gene matches. This CDR3 has 15 residues. The CDR3 DNA reads as TGTGCCAGCTCGCGCGGGACAGGGGCGGTGGACGAGCAGTACTTC. The encoded protein is CASSRGTGAVDEQYF.

This clone was recorded only once. The genes are TRBV30 and TRBJ1-3; weak D call: TRBD1 (5 bases). In germline, CDR1 is GTSNPN, CDR2 SVGIG (reference sequence). CDR3 length: 15 residues. Trimming pared 1 base from V and 2 bases from J, leaving 12 bases between. The CDR3 protein is CAWSARRAAGNTIYF. The CDR3 bases are TGTGCCTGGAGTGCACGCAGGGCAGCTGGAAACACCATATATTTT.

The CDR3 DNA reads TGTGCCTGGAGTGTAGACTCGACTAATGAAAAACTGTTTTTT. This encodes CAWSVDSTNEKLFF. The chain recombines TRBV30 with TRBJ1-4; D ambiguous. CDR3 length equals 14 residues. Germline CDR1 GTSNPN, CDR2 SVGIG (reference sequence). V was pared by 0 bases and J by 2 bases, with 7 bases between. Looking up the rest from reference TRBV30 and TRBJ1-4 gives the full variable domain: SQTIHQWPATLVQPVGSPLSLECTVEGTSNPNLYWYRQAAGRGLQLLFYSVGIGQISSEVPQNLSASRPQDRQFILSSKKLLLSDSGFYLCAWSVDSTNEKLFFGSGTQLSVL.

The chain links TRBV28 to TRBJ2-7, with D possibly matching TRBD1 (5 bases). In germline, CDR1 is MDHEN, CDR2 SYDVKM. Trimming stripped 3 bases from V and 2 bases from J, with 11 bases between. The CDR3 is 14 residues long. CDR3 nucleotide sequence: TGTGCCAGCAGTTTCTCTGGGGCGACCTACGAGCAGTACTTC. It is translated as CASSFSGATYEQYF. Supplemented by reference TRBV28 and TRBJ2-7, the full variable domain reads DVKVTQSSRYLVKRTGEKVFLECVQDMDHENMFWYRQDPGLGLRLIYFSYDVKMKEKGDIPEGYSVSREKKERFSLILESASTNQTSMYLCASSFSGATYEQYFGPGTRLTVT.

This rearrangement joins TRBV4-1 to TRBJ2-1, with 7 bases lining up with TRBD1. This CDR3 region has 15 residues. V lost 1 base and J lost 3; bases outside the gene matches: 3. Germline values: CDR1 MGHRA, CDR2 YSYEKL. The CDR3 here is CASSQGAGGYNEQFF. Written as DNA, the CDR3 is TGCGCCAGCAGCCAAGGGGCAGGGGGCTACAATGAGCAGTTCTTC.

This chain joins TRBV5-1 and TRBJ2-1; D perhaps matches TRBD2 (6 bases). The CDR3 is made up of 14 amino acids. The V end lost 6 bases, the J end lost 10 bases, and 20 bases lay between the germline ends. CDR1 and CDR2 from the germline V gene are SGHRS and YFSETQ. CDR3 amino acids: CASTKQEDGGEQFF. CDR3 nucleotides: TGCGCCAGCACTAAACAAGAGGACGGGGGAGAGCAGTTCTTC. Together with reference TRBV5-1 and TRBJ2-1, the CDR3 gives the full variable domain: KAGVTQTPRYLIKTRGQQVTLSCSPISGHRSVSWYQQTPGQGLQFLFEYFSETQRNKGNFPGRFSGRQFSNSRSEMNVSTLELGDSALYLCASTKQEDGGEQFFGPGTRLTVL.

There are a few counts of this clone. This sequence joins TRBV18 and TRBJ2-7; 7 bases are a match to TRBD1. In germline, CDR1 is KGHSH, CDR2 LQKENI. This CDR3 region has 14 residues. Trimming cost V 3 bases and J 2 bases; bases outside gene matches: 4. In DNA form, the CDR3 reads TGTGCCAGCTCACCGGGCCAGGGGGCCTACGAGCAGTACTTC. It encodes CASSPGQGAYEQYF.

The chain combines TRBV15 with TRBJ1-2, with 10 bases identical to TRBD1. The length of the CDR3 is 14 residues. J lost 6 bases, V lost 8 bases, and 9 bases had no gene match. Germline V gene data show CDR1 as LNHNV and CDR2 as YYDKDF (reference sequence). This CDR3 is CATGRGQGGHGYTF. CDR3 DNA: TGTGCCACCGGAAGAGGACAGGGGGGGCATGGCTACACCTTC.

The chain combines TRBV9 with TRBJ1-3; 11 positions agree with TRBD1. The ends lost 3 bases at V and 4 bases at J; junction bases unmatched: 3. This CDR3 comprises 15 residues. Germline loops: CDR1 SGDLS, CDR2 YYNGEE. The CDR3 reads CASSADRGLGNTIYF. In nucleotides, the CDR3 is TGTGCCAGCAGCGCGGACAGGGGGCTAGGAAACACCATATATTTT.

This chain joins TRBV30 and TRBJ2-7; TRBD1 matches at 9 bases. J was trimmed by 2 bases and V by 2 bases; bases with no gene match: 4. Per germline, CDR1 GTSNPN and CDR2 SVGIG (reference sequence). CDR3 length equals 14 residues. The CDR3 sequence: CAWSTDRGAYEQYF. CDR3 coding DNA: TGTGCCTGGAGTACGGACAGGGGAGCCTACGAGCAGTACTTC.

The genes are TRBV19 and TRBJ2-1, with TRBD2 matching 13 bases. Unmatched junction bases numbered 4, after V lost 4 bases and J lost 4 bases. This CDR3 has 16 amino acids. Germline V CDR1 and CDR2: LNHDA, SQIVND (reference sequence). CDR3: CASSKGTSGAYNEQFF. The CDR3 region has the DNA TGTGCCAGTAGTAAAGGGACTAGCGGGGCGTACAATGAGCAGTTCTTC. The whole variable domain, filled in from reference TRBV19 and TRBJ2-1, reads DGGITQSPKYLFRKEGQNVTLSCEQNLNHDAMYWYRQDPGQGLRLIYYSQIVNDFQKGDIAEGYSVSREKKESFPLTVTSAQKNPTAFYLCASSKGTSGAYNEQFFGPGTRLTVL.

V and J are TRBV19 and TRBJ2-3, with 7 bases that match TRBD2. Trimming at V came to 7 bases and at J to 0 bases, leaving 7 bases not matched to a gene. CDR3 length: 15 amino acids. Germline loops: CDR1 LNHDA, CDR2 SQIVND (reference sequence). CDR3 sequence: CASTTGGYSTDTQYF. In DNA, the CDR3 is TGTGCCAGTACGACGGGAGGCTATAGCACAGATACGCAGTATTTT.

The rearrangement links TRBV4-2 to TRBJ2-1; 7 bases line up with TRBD2. Germline-derived CDR1 and CDR2 are LGHNA and YNFKEQ. The CDR3 sequence is 13 residues long. V was clipped by 1 base and J by 9 bases; unmatched bases: 3. The CDR3 reads CASSQGSGIEQFF. The CDR3 DNA sequence: TGTGCCAGCAGCCAAGGAAGCGGGATTGAGCAGTTCTTC.

The CDR3 loop reads CASSTGNTDTQYF. The CDR3 nucleotides are TGTGCCAGTTCAACAGGGAACACAGATACGCAGTATTTT. This rearrangement joins TRBV19 to TRBJ2-3; D is possibly TRBD1 (6 bases). Trimming cost V 8 bases and J 2 bases, with 11 bases left between them. Germline values: CDR1 LNHDA, CDR2 SQIVND (reference sequence). The CDR3 is made up of 13 amino acids.

The V and J genes are TRBV5-4 and TRBJ2-2, with TRBD2 matching over 7 bases. The CDR3 runs to 16 residues. Germline V lookup: CDR1 SGHNT, CDR2 YYREEE (reference sequence). Trimming removed 0 bases from V and 0 bases from J; junction bases left unmatched: 2. The CDR3, as DNA: TGTGCCAGCAGCTTGGAGGGACTACCGAACACCGGGGAGCTGTTTTTT. It translates to CASSLEGLPNTGELFF. The full variable domain, its missing parts supplied by reference TRBV5-4 and TRBJ2-2, is ETGVTQSPTHLIKTRGQQVTLRCSSQSGHNTVSWYQQALGQGPQFIFQYYREEENGRGNFPPRFSGLQFPNYSSELNVNALELDDSALYLCASSLEGLPNTGELFFGEGSRLTVL.

The genes are TRBV20-1 and TRBJ1-2; the D gene is possibly TRBD1 (5 bases). Germline lookup yields CDR1 DFQATT and CDR2 SNEGSKA (reference sequence). Trimming stripped 3 bases from V and 7 bases from J, with 9 bases between. This CDR3 has 11 amino acids. CDR3 in amino acids: CSASNGAGYTF. Here the CDR3 DNA reads TGCAGTGCTAGTAATGGGGCTGGCTACACCTTC.

The rearrangement links TRBV30 to TRBJ1-4, with D perhaps TRBD1 (6 bases). The germline CDR1 and CDR2 sequences are GTSNPN and SVGIG (reference sequence). The V gene lost 3 bases and the J gene lost 7 bases, with 15 bases spanning the gap. The CDR3 consists of 14 residues. In DNA, the CDR3 is TGTGCCTGGAGGTACACAGGGAGTGGTGAAAAACTGTTTTTT. Its translation is CAWRYTGSGEKLFF.

For this clone: The junction departs from the called germline gene at one end, perhaps through a read error. The genes are TRBV7-7 and TRBJ2-2, with TRBD1 as a possible D gene (6 bases). The length of the CDR3 is 14 residues. Germline CDR1 and CDR2: SSHAT and FNYEAQ (reference sequence). The CDR3 loop reads CASSFQPGEGELFF. CDR3 DNA: TGTGCTAGCAGCTTCCAGCCAGGGGAGGGGGAGCTGTTTTTT.

The chain is built from TRBV5-1 and TRBJ1-2, with unresolved D. Deletions cut 1 base from V and 5 bases from J, with 9 bases between. The germline V gene has CDR1 SGHRS and CDR2 YFSETQ. The CDR3 is made up of 13 amino acids. This CDR3 reads CASSLSPGYGYTF. The DNA for the CDR3 is TGCGCCAGCAGCTTGTCCCCGGGTTATGGCTACACCTTC.

This clone was counted a single time. The chain has TRBV4-1 and TRBJ1-5; D gene uncertain. Between the trimmed V and J ends, which lost 8 bases and 0 bases, there was a span of 11 bases. CDR1 and CDR2 from the germline V gene are MGHRA and YSYEKL. CDR3 length: 14 amino acids. The CDR3 nucleotides read TGCGCCAGCGGACTGGATTATAGCAATCAGCCCCAGCATTTT. Protein: CASGLDYSNQPQHF.